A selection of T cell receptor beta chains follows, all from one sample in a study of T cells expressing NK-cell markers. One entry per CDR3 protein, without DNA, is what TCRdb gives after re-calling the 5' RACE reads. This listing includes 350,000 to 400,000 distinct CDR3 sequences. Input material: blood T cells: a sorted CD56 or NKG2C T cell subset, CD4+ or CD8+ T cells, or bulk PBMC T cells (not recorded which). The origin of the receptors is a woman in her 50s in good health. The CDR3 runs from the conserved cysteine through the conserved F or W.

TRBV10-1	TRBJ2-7	CASSHSGSSHEQYF
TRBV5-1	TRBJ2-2	CASSLEAGGVRNTGELFF
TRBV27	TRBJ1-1	CASSATGVNTEAFF
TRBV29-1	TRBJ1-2	CSVSGQGANYGYTF
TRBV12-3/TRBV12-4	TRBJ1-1	CASSSVPMNTEAFF
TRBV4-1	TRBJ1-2	CASSQGTGDNYGYTF
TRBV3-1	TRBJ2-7	CASSQHRDPPYEQYF
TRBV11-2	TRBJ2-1	CASSQQGINEQFF
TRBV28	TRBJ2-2	CASRMLPNTGELFF
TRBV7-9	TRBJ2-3	CASSLEARSTDTQYF
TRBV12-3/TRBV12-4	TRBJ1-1	CASLTPARTASATYEAFF
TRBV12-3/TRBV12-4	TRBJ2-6	CASSFQVGRRSGANVLTF
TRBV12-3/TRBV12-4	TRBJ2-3	CASSTDRGPGTSQRDTQYF
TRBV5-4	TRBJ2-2	CASSLPGNTGELFF
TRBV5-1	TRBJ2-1	CASSKDGGVWNEQFF
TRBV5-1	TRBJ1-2	CASSLGPKYGYTF
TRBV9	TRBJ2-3	CASSVAGTGFLQDTQYF
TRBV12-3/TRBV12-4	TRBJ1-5	CASRPGQFQPQHF
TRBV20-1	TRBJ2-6	CSARGNGANVLTF
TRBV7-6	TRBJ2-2	CASSSSGRAGTGELFF
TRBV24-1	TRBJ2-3	CATSGSAGLTQYF
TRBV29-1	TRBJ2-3	CSGRGASTDTQYF
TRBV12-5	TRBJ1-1	CASGKTPTTTEAFF
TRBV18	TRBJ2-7	CASSPQGEFDYEQYF
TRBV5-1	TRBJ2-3	CASSSGDTGVTQYF
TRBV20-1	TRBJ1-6	CSARDGPQGFASNSPLHF
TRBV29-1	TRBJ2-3	CSVHKSGRQLDTQYF
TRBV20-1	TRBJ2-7	CSASRSGSSYEQYF
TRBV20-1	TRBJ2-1	CSARALTSGSRNEQFF
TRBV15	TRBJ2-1	CATSRERIGEQFF
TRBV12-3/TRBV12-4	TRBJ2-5	CASSTNTETQYF
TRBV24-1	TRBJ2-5	CATSDSRGGVTRQETQYF
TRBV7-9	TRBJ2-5	CASSPGGAGETQYF
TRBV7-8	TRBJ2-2	CASSLGQVAGELFF
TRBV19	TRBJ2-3	CASSMRAGVYTDTQYF
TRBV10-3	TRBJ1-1	CATQEGRNTEAFF
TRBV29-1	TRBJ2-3	CSVGLTEDTQYF
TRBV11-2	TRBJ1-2	CASKGGPESGYTF
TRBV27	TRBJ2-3	CASRESGTDTQYF
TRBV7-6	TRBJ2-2	CASSLRNRDNTGELFF